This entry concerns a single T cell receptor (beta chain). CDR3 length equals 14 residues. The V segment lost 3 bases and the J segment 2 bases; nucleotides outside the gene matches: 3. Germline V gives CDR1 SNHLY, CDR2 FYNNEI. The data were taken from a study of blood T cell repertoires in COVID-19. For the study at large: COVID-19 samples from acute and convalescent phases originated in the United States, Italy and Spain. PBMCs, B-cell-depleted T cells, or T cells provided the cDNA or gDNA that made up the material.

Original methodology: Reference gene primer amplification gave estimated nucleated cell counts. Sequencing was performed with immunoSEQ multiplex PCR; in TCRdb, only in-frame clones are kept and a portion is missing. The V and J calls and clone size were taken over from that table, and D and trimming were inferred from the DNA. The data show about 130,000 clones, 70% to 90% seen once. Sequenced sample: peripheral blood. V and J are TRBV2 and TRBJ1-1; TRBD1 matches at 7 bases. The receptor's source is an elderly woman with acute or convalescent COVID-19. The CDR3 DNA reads TGTGCCAGCAGTGAGGCAGGGGGAAACACTGAAGCTTTCTTT. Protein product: CASSEAGGNTEAFF.